The text below deals with one T cell receptor beta chain. Its recognized antigen is unknown. No base-level quality is on record; no much larger clone is a single base apart. This entry comes from a study of response to subunit inactivated influenza vaccine (dated by TCRdb to the late 2010s). For the wider study: Deep quantitative profiling of the T cell receptor repertoire was used in the study to follow responses to a trivalent subunit inactivated influenza vaccine. Broad study findings and their caveats: The authors proposed that each seasonal influenza vaccination may bring in only a limited number of new T cells.

The library was obtained by RT-PCR. Sequencing used an Illumina HiSeq 2500. The raw public data were reprocessed by TCRdb itself: fastp quality trimming at Q25, MiXCR clonotype calling, in-frame beta chains only. Each entry merges the rows of one CDR3 protein and shows their most common DNA and genes. This sample gives more than 500,000 distinct CDR3 sequences in total; 11% of them show up just once. Together, the top ten hold 8% to 13% of the sample. The CDR3 starts with the cysteine, ends with the phenylalanine, and has 14 residues. Of all the DNA, just the CDR3 is kept, 42 bases in frame from base 1. CDR1 MNHEY and CDR2 SMNVEV were looked up in the germline V gene (reference sequence). The junction shows trimming of 5 bases on V and 2 bases on J, and the gene matches do not reach 5 bases of it. Separately, the same data were catalogued under a study of T cells expressing NK-cell markers. Per the second study: TCR beta cDNA libraries were made by 5'RACE template switching that added a universal primer site and unique molecular identifiers. TCR beta-chain repertoires were profiled in sorted CD3+CD56+NKG2C+, CD3+CD56+NKG2C- and CD3+CD56-NKG2C+ T-cell subsets from roughly eight donors. Seven of the eight sequenced donors were HCMV-seropositive and one was HCMV-seronegative. In several experiments an anti-gammadeltaTCR antibody was added to restrict sorting to alphabetaTCR-expressing T cells. In five to seven donors, the dominant CD3+CD56+NKG2C+ clonotypes were found to rank among the top 10 CD8+ clonotypes and to make up 1.0-7.0% of CD8+ T cells. Those dominant clonotypes were again the most abundant among CD3+CD56-NKG2C+ cells in several donors, at about 25-60.1%. Whether the expanded NKG2C-expressing T cell clones were specific for HCMV antigens was left unclear. All eight donors whose samples were sequenced were randomly selected healthy volunteers, three of them men and five women. HCMV-specific IgG was detected in serum with a commercial ELISA kit to determine HCMV serostatus. Peripheral blood mononuclear cells were isolated from blood by Ficoll density gradient centrifugation. For more than five donors, bulk peripheral blood T-cell repertoires were also sequenced from unsorted PBMC. cDNA synthesis was primed from the TCR beta constant segment, followed by two successive PCR amplification steps. Sequencing of the libraries produced 2 x 150 bp reads on Illumina HiSeq 2000/2500, MiSeq or NextSeq. MIGEC was used to demultiplex reads and group the reads by UMI, and MiTCR was used to assemble and quantify clonotypes. To exclude erroneous sequences, only TCR cDNA sequences supported by at least two reads were retained. The tcR package was used for downstream repertoire analysis, with clonotypes matched between fractions based on CDR3 nucleotide sequence plus V segment. Antigen specificity was annotated against VDJdb with VDJmatch, allowing one amino acid substitution in CDR3.

The sample was PBMCs from blood, taken on the day of vaccination. Recombination linked TRBV27 to TRBJ2-7; TRBD1 matches 8 bases in the middle. The receptor was isolated from a man over 45 who received an inactivated influenza vaccine. Donor details come from another sample of the same person, matched by shared clones. The DNA is TGTGCCAGCAGTCCCTGGACAGGGCCCTACGAGCAGTACTTC. It encodes CASSPWTGPYEQYF.